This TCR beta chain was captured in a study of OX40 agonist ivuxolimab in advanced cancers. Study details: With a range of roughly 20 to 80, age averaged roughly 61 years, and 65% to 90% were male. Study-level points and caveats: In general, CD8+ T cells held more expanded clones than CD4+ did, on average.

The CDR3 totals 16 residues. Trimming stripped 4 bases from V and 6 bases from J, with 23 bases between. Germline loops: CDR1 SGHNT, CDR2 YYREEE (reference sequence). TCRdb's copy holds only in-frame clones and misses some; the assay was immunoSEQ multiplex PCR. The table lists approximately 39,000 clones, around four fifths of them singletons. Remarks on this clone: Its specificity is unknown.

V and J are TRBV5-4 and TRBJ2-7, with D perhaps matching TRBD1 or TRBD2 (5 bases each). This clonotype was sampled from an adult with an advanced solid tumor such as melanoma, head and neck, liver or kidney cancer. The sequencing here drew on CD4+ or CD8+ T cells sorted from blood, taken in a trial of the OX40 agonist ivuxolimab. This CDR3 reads CASSDQGVGVLSEQYF. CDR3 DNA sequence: TGTGCCAGCAGCGACCAGGGAGTGGGAGTCTTGAGCGAGCAGTACTTC.